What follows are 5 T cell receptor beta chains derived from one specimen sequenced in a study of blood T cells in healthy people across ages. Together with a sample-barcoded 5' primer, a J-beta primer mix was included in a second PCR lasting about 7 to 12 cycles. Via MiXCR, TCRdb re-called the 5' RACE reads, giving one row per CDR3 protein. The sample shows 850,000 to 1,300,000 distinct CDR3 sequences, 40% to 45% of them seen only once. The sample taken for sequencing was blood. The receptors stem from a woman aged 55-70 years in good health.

The CDR3 region has the DNA TGTGCCAGCTACTCCCCTAGAGCCAAAAACATTCAGTACTTC. Residues: CASYSPRAKNIQYF. This rearrangement joins TRBV28 to TRBJ2-4; D not resolved. From germline, CDR1 is MDHEN and CDR2 SYDVKM. Trimming took off 8 bases at V and 0 bases at J, with 11 bases between the two ends. CDR3 size: 14 residues. The variable domain in full, completed from reference TRBV28 and TRBJ2-4, reads DVKVTQSSRYLVKRTGEKVFLECVQDMDHENMFWYRQDPGLGLRLIYFSYDVKMKEKGDIPEGYSVSREKKERFSLILESASTNQTSMYLCASYSPRAKNIQYFGAGTRLSVL.

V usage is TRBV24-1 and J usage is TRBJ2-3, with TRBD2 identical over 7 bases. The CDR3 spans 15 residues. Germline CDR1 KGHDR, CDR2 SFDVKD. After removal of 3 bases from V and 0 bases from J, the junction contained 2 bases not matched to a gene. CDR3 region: CATSDPAGSTDTQYF. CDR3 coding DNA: TGTGCCACCAGTGATCCAGCGGGAAGCACAGATACGCAGTATTTT.

CDR3 in amino acids: CASSQGQGASDTQYF. CDR3 DNA sequence: TGTGCCAGCAGCCAAGGACAGGGGGCATCAGATACGCAGTATTTT. This rearrangement joins TRBV4-2 to TRBJ2-3; 10 bases match TRBD1. CDR1 is LGHNA, CDR2 YNFKEQ, per germline. The CDR3 is 15 amino acids. V shed 1 base, J shed 4 bases, and the junction held 2 bases outside the gene matches.

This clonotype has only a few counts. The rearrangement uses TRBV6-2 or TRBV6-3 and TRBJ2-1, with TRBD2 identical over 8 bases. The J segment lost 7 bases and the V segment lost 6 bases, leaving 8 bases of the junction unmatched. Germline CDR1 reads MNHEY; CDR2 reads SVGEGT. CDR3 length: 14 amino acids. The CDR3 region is CASSGLALTNEQFF. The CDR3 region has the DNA TGTGCCAGCAGCGGACTAGCCCTTACTAATGAGCAGTTCTTC.

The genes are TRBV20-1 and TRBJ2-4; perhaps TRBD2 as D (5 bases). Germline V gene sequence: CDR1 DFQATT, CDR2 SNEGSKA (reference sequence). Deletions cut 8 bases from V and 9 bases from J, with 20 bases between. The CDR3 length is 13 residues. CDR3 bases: TGCAGTCCCCCGATCGGGGTACGGAGCATTCAGTACTTC. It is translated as CSPPIGVRSIQYF.